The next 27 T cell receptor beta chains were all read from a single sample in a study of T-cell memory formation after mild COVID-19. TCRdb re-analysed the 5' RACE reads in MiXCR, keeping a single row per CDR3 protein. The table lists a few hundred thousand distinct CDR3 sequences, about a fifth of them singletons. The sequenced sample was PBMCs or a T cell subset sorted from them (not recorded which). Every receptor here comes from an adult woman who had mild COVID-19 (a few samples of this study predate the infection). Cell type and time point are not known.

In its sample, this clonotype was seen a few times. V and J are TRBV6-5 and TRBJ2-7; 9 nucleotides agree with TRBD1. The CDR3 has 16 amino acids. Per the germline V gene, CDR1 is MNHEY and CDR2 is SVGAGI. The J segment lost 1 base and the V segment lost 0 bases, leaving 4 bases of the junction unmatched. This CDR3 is CASSYSPGQGSYEQYF. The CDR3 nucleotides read TGTGCCAGCAGTTACTCACCGGGACAGGGATCCTACGAGCAGTACTTC.

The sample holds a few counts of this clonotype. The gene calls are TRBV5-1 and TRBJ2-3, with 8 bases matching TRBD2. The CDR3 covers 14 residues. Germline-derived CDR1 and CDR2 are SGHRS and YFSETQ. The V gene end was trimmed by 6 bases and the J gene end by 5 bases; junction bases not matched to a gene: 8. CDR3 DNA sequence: TGCGCCAGCACCCCCGGGGGGGCGGGAGATACGCAGTATTTT. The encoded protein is CASTPGGAGDTQYF.

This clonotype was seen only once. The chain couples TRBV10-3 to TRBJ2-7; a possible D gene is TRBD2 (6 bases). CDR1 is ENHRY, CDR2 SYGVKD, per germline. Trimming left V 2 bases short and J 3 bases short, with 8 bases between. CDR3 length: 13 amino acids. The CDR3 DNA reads TGTGCCATCAGTGAGGCGGGGATCTACGAGCAGTACTTC. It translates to CAISEAGIYEQYF.

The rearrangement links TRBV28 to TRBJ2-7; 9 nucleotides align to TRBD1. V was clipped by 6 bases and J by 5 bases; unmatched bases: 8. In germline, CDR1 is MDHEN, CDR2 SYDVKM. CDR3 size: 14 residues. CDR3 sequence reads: CASRGDRVLHEQYF. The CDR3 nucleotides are TGTGCCAGCAGGGGGGACAGGGTTCTTCACGAGCAGTACTTC.

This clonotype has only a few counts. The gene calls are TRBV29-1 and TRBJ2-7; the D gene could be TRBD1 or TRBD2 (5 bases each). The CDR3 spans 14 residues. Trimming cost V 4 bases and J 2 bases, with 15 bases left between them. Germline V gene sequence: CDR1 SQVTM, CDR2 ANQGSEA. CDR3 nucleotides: TGCAGCGTTGTGGAGGCAGGGAGCACCTACGAGCAGTACTTC. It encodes CSVVEAGSTYEQYF.

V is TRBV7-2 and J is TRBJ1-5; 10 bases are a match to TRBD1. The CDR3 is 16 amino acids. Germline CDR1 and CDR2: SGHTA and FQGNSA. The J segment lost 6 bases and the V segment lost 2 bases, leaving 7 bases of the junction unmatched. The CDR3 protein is CASSLSGTGAGQPQHF. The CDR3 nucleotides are TGTGCCAGCAGCTTATCCGGGACAGGGGCAGGTCAGCCCCAGCATTTT.

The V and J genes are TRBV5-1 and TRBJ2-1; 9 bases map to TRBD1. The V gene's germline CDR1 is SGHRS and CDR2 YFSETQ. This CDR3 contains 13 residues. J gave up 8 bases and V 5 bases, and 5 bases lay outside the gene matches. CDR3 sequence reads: CASRYGQGYEQFF. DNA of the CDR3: TGCGCCAGCAGGTACGGACAGGGGTATGAGCAGTTCTTC.

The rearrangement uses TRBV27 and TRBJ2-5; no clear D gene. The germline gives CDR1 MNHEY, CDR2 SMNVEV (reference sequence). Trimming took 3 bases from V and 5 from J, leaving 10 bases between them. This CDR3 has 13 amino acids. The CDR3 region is CASSLVIGETQYF. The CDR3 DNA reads TGTGCCAGCAGTTTGGTCATTGGGGAGACCCAGTACTTC.

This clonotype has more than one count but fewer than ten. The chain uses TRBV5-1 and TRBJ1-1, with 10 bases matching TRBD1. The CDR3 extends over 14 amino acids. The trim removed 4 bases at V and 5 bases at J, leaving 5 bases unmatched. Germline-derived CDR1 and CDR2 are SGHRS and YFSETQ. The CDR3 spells CASSIGQGGTEAFF. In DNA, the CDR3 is TGCGCCAGCAGCATCGGACAGGGGGGAACTGAAGCTTTCTTT. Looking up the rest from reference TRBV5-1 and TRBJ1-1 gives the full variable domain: KAGVTQTPRYLIKTRGQQVTLSCSPISGHRSVSWYQQTPGQGLQFLFEYFSETQRNKGNFPGRFSGRQFSNSRSEMNVSTLELGDSALYLCASSIGQGGTEAFFGQGTRLTVV.

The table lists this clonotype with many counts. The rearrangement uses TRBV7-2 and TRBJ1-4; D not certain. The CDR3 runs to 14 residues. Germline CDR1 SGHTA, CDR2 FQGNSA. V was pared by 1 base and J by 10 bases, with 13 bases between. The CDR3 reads CASSLGKTGPKLFF. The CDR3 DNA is TGTGCCAGCAGCTTAGGGAAGACCGGACCAAAACTGTTTTTT. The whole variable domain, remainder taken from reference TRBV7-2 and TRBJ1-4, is GAGVSQSPSNKVTEKGKDVELRCDPISGHTALYWYRQSLGQGLEFLIYFQGNSAPDKSGLPSDRFSAERTGGSVSTLTIQRTQQEDSAVYLCASSLGKTGPKLFFGSGTQLSVL.

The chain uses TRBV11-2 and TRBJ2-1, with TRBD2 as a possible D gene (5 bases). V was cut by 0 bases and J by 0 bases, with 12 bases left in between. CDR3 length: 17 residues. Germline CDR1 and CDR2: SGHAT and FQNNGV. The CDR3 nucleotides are TGTGCCAGCAGCTTAGATCGGTGGGAGAGCTCCTACAATGAGCAGTTCTTC. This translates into CASSLDRWESSYNEQFF.

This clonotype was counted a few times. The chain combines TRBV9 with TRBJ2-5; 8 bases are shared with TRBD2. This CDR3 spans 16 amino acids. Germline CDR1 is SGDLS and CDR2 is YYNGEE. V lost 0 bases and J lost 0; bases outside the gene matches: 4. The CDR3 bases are TGTGCCAGCAGCGTAGGGACTAGCAGGTACCAAGAGACCCAGTACTTC. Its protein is CASSVGTSRYQETQYF. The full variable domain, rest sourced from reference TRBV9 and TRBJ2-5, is DSGVTQTPKHLITATGQRVTLRCSPRSGDLSVYWYQQSLDQGLQFLIQYYNGEERAKGNILERFSAQQFPDLHSELNLSSLELGDSALYFCASSVGTSRYQETQYFGPGTRLLVL.

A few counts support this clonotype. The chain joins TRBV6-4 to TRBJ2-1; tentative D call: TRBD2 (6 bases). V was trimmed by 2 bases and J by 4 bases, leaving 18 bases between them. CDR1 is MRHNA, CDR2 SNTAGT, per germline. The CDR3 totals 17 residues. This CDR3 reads CASSDLGLLPCYNEQFF. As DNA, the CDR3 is TGTGCCAGCAGTGACCTAGGACTACTCCCTTGTTACAATGAGCAGTTCTTC.

The CDR3, as DNA: TGCAGTGCTAGAGATCGGACTAGCGGGACCGGGGAGCTGTTTTTT. This translates into CSARDRTSGTGELFF. The V gene is TRBV20-1, the J gene TRBJ2-2; TRBD2 matches at 11 bases. Germline values: CDR1 DFQATT, CDR2 SNEGSKA (reference sequence). The CDR3 length is 15 residues. Losses at the gene ends were 0 bases for V and 5 bases for J; bases not matched to a gene: 2.

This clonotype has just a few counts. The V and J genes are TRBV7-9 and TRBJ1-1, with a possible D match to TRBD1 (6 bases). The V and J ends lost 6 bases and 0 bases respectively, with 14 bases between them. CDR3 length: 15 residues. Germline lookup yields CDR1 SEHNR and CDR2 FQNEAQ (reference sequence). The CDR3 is CASSRSRGVNTEAFF. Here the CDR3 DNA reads TGTGCCAGCAGTCGTTCCAGGGGAGTGAACACTGAAGCTTTCTTT.

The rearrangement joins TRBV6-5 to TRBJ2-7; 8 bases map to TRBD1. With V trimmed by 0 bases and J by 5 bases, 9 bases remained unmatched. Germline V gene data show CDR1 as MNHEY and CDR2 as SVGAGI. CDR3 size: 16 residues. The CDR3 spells CASSYSVAGGLDEQYF. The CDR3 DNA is TGTGCCAGCAGTTACTCGGTGGCAGGGGGCCTCGACGAGCAGTACTTC.

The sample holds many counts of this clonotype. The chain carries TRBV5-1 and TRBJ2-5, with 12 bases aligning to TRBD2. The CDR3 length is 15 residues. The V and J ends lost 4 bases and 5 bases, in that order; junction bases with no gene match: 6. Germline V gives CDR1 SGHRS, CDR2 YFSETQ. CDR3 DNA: TGCGCCAGCAGCGCGACTAGCGGGAGTGGGGAGACCCAGTACTTC. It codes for CASSATSGSGETQYF. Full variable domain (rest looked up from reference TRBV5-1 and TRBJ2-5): KAGVTQTPRYLIKTRGQQVTLSCSPISGHRSVSWYQQTPGQGLQFLFEYFSETQRNKGNFPGRFSGRQFSNSRSEMNVSTLELGDSALYLCASSATSGSGETQYFGPGTRLLVL.

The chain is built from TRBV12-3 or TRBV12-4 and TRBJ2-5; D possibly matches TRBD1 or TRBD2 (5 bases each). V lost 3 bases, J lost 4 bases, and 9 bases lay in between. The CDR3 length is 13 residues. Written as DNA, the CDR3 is TGTGCCAGCAGTTTGTGGGGGTCAGAGACCCAGTACTTC. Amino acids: CASSLWGSETQYF.

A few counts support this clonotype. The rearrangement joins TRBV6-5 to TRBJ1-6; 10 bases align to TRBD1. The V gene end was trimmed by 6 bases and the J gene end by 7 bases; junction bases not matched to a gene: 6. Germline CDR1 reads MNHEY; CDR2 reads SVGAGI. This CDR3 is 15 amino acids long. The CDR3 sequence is CASSLPGQGNSPLHF. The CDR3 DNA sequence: TGTGCCAGCAGCCTCCCGGGACAGGGGAATTCACCCCTCCACTTT.

The CDR3 region has the DNA TGTGCCAGCAGCCCCCAGGACTTCTATGAGCAGTTCTTC. Translating gives CASSPQDFYEQFF. The chain recombines TRBV7-9 with TRBJ2-1, with a possible D match to TRBD2 (5 bases). The CDR3 is 13 residues long. The V gene's germline CDR1 is SEHNR and CDR2 FQNEAQ (reference sequence). V lost 5 bases to trimming and J lost 8 bases, with 13 bases between them.

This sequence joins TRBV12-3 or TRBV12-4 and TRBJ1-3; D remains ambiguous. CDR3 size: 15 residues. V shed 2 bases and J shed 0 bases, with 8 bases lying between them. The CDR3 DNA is TGTGCCAGCAGTTTACGCAGTGGCTCTGGAAACACCATATATTTT. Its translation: CASSLRSGSGNTIYF.

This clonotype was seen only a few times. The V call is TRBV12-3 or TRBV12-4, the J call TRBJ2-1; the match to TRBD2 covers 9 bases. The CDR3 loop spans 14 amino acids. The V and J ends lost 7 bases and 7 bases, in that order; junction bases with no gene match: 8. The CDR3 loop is CASTLSGSKNEQFF. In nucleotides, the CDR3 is TGTGCCAGCACCCTTAGCGGGAGTAAGAATGAGCAGTTCTTC.

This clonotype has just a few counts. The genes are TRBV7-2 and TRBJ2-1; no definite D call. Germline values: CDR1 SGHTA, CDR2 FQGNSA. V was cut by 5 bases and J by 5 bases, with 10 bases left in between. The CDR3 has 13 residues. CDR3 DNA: TGTGCCAGCAGCACCTACACGGACAATGAGCAGTTCTTC. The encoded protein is CASSTYTDNEQFF.

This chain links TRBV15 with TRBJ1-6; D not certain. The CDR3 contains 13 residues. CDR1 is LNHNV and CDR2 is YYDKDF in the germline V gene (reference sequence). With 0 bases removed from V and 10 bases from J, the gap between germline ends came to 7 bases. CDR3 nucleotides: TGTGCCACCAGCAGAGATCTAGTCTCACCCCTCCACTTT. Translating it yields CATSRDLVSPLHF.

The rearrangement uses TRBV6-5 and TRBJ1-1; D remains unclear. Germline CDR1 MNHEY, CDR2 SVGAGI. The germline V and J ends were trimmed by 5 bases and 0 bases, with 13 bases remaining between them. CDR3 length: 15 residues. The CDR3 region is CASSVGRPMNTEAFF. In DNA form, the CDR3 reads TGTGCCAGCAGTGTAGGGAGGCCCATGAACACTGAAGCTTTCTTT.

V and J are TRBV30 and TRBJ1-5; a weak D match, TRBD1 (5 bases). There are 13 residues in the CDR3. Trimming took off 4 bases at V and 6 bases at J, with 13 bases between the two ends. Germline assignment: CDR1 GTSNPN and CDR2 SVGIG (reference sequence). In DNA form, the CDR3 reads TGTGCCTGGACCCCTGGGGGGATTCAGCCCCAGCATTTT. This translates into CAWTPGGIQPQHF.

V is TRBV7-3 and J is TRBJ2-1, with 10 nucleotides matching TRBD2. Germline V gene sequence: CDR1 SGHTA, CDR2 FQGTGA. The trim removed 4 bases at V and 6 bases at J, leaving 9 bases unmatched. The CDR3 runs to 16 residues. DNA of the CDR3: TGTGCCAGCAGCTCATCTCTAGCGGGAGTGGGCAATGAGCAGTTCTTC. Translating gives CASSSSLAGVGNEQFF.